This T cell receptor (beta chain) was captured by sequencing in a study of blood T cell repertoires in COVID-19. The repertoire was sequenced with immunoSEQ multiplex PCR; TCRdb's copy has only in-frame clones and lacks some. The profile covers around 75,000 clones, with 88% appearing a single time and about 1.4% taken by the ten largest. Per germline, CDR1 SEHNR and CDR2 FQNEAQ (reference sequence). The CDR3 loop spans 15 amino acids. V trimming: 3 bases; J trimming: 2 bases; junction bases outside the gene matches: 0. The clonotype originates from a human donor in a cohort sampled during active COVID-19. Sequencing used peripheral blood. The rearrangement joins TRBV7-9 to TRBJ2-1, with 11 bases fitting TRBD2. The CDR3 sequence: CASSLTSGAYNEQFF. CDR3 DNA: TGTGCCAGCAGCTTGACTAGCGGGGCCTACAATGAGCAGTTCTTC.